Below, 26 T cell receptor beta chains from the same sample are listed, as sequenced in a study of identical twins. A single record per CDR3 protein comes from TCRdb applying MiXCR to the 5' RACE reads. This sample has hundreds of thousands of distinct CDR3 sequences, with roughly 7.5% found just once. In addition, the sample was reused for a study of yellow fever vaccine responses in identical twins.

Sequencing was performed on memory (CD45RO+) T cells sorted from blood. All receptors come from a woman between 18 and 29 years old in good health.

The rearrangement joins TRBV11-2 to TRBJ2-3; tentatively, D is TRBD2 (6 bases). Germline CDR1 SGHAT, CDR2 FQNNGV. This CDR3 contains 18 residues. Trimming removed 1 base from V and 0 bases from J, with 17 bases in between. The DNA for the CDR3 is TGTGCCAGCAGCTTAGGTCTATGGCTAGCGAAAAGCACAGATACGCAGTATTTT. This gives the protein CASSLGLWLAKSTDTQYF.

This clonotype turned up a few times. The chain links TRBV25-1 to TRBJ2-1, with D possibly being TRBD1 (5 bases). V lost 3 bases to trimming and J lost 5 bases, with 14 bases between them. Germline-derived CDR1 and CDR2 are MGHDK and SYGVNS. The CDR3 totals 15 residues. CDR3 sequence (DNA): TGTGCCAGCAGTGATGCAGGGCAAACCCACAATGAGCAGTTCTTC. It yields the protein CASSDAGQTHNEQFF. Using reference TRBV25-1 and TRBJ2-1 for the parts outside the CDR3, the full variable domain is EADIYQTPRYLVIGTGKKITLECSQTMGHDKMYWYQQDPGMELHLIHYSYGVNSTEKGDLSSESTVSRIRTEHFPLTLESARPSHTSQYLCASSDAGQTHNEQFFGPGTRLTVL.

This clonotype was seen repeatedly, ten times or more. This chain uses TRBV12-3 or TRBV12-4 with TRBJ2-5; D is ambiguous. CDR3 size: 13 residues. Trimming shortened V by 5 bases and J by 2 bases, and 9 bases separated the two germline ends. In DNA, the CDR3 is TGTGCCAGCAGTGAGGACGAACAAGAGACCCAGTACTTC. Amino acid sequence: CASSEDEQETQYF.

On this clonotype itself: Compared with germline, one end of the junction differs, possibly owing to a read error. The CDR3 protein is CCASLSTGRTDTQYF. CDR3 in DNA: TGCTGTGCTAGTCTATCTACTGGACGCACAGATACGCAGTATTTT. V and J are TRBV20-1 and TRBJ2-3; D remains unclear. The CDR3 covers 15 residues. Germline V CDR1 and CDR2: DFQATT, SNEGSKA (reference sequence).

The rearrangement joins TRBV11-3 to TRBJ2-2; 9 bases align to TRBD2. There are 15 residues in the CDR3. Germline V gene lookup returns CDR1 SGHNT and CDR2 YENEEA. V was clipped by 5 bases and J by 4 bases; unmatched bases: 5. CDR3 in DNA: TGTGCCAGCAGCCCTAGCGGGGTTGTCACCGGGGAGCTGTTTTTT. Its translation: CASSPSGVVTGELFF.

This clonotype was counted between two and nine times. The rearrangement links TRBV5-5 to TRBJ1-1; TRBD1 matches 7 bases. CDR3 size: 13 residues. The germline V gene encodes CDR1 SGHKS and CDR2 YYEKEE (reference sequence). With 2 bases clipped from V and 5 bases from J, the junction kept 3 bases outside the gene matches. CDR3 sequence (DNA): TGTGCCAGCAGCTTTACAGGGGCTACTGAAGCTTTCTTT. It codes for CASSFTGATEAFF.

This clonotype was picked up many times. The CDR3 is CASSLTDRLYNEQFF. The CDR3 nucleotides read TGTGCCAGCAGCTTAACAGACCGCCTCTACAATGAGCAGTTCTTC. This chain uses TRBV7-2 with TRBJ2-1; D is unclear. CDR1 SGHTA and CDR2 FQGNSA come from the germline V gene. Trimming left V 2 bases short and J 3 bases short, with 11 bases between. This CDR3 is 15 amino acids long.

This clonotype has a count of ten or more. The rearrangement uses TRBV27 and TRBJ2-3; 8 positions match TRBD1. The CDR3 has 16 residues. Germline V CDR1 and CDR2: MNHEY, SMNVEV (reference sequence). J was trimmed by 1 base and V by 6 bases; bases with no gene match: 9. The CDR3 here is CASRPDRGLGTDTQYF. CDR3 in DNA: TGTGCCAGCAGACCCGACAGGGGCCTGGGCACAGATACGCAGTATTTT.

The gene calls are TRBV3-1 and TRBJ2-1; the match to TRBD2 covers 13 bases. This CDR3 region has 15 residues. V lost 6 bases, J lost 8 bases, and 7 bases stayed unmatched. Germline CDR1 is LGHDT and CDR2 is YNNKEL (reference sequence). The CDR3 sequence is CASRRLAGGFDEQFF. In nucleotides, the CDR3 is TGTGCCAGCAGACGACTAGCGGGGGGCTTTGATGAGCAGTTCTTC.

Many counts were recorded for this clonotype. The V and J genes are TRBV4-2 and TRBJ2-1, with D tentatively TRBD2 (6 bases). The V gene lost 0 bases and the J gene lost 4 bases, with 13 bases spanning the gap. The CDR3 contains 16 residues. Germline values: CDR1 LGHNA, CDR2 YNFKEQ. The CDR3, as DNA: TGTGCCAGCAGCCAAGAAGGGACTCCGGCTTACAATGAGCAGTTCTTC. This encodes CASSQEGTPAYNEQFF.

This chain connects TRBV11-2 to TRBJ2-2; possibly TRBD2 for D (6 bases). The CDR3 consists of 16 residues. Germline V gives CDR1 SGHAT, CDR2 FQNNGV. Trimming left V 6 bases short and J 6 bases short, with 20 bases between. The CDR3 DNA sequence: TGTGCCAGCAGTCCCGGGAGTCGGAAAGGCGCCGGGGAGCTGTTTTTT. Its translation is CASSPGSRKGAGELFF.

The table lists this clonotype with many counts. The CDR3 loop reads CASSLIQGASMNTEAFF. Here the CDR3 DNA reads TGCGCCAGCAGCTTGATACAGGGGGCAAGCATGAACACTGAAGCTTTCTTT. This rearrangement joins TRBV5-1 to TRBJ1-1; 9 positions match TRBD1. With V trimmed by 1 base and J by 0 bases, 7 bases remained unmatched. The germline V gene has CDR1 SGHRS and CDR2 YFSETQ. This CDR3 comprises 17 residues.

This clonotype was observed many times. The rearrangement joins TRBV20-1 to TRBJ2-1, with 12 bases aligning to TRBD2. V was clipped by 6 bases and J by 7 bases; unmatched bases: 7. Germline CDR1 and CDR2: DFQATT and SNEGSKA (reference sequence). The CDR3 is 14 amino acids. As DNA, the CDR3 is TGCAGTGCGGCGACTAGCGGGAGAGGAAATGAGCAGTTCTTC. Translation gives CSAATSGRGNEQFF.

This chain connects TRBV10-3 to TRBJ2-4; either TRBD1 or TRBD2 may fit D (5 bases each). The V end was cut by 9 bases, the J end by 5 bases, with 14 bases between. The CDR3 is 13 amino acids. Germline V gene data show CDR1 as ENHRY and CDR2 as SYGVKD. In nucleotides, the CDR3 is TGTGCCATTGGTGGGGGTGCAGAAAACATTCAGTACTTC. It encodes CAIGGGAENIQYF.

This clonotype has just a few counts. The chain links TRBV20-1 to TRBJ2-7, with 8 bases lining up with TRBD2. V lost 1 base and J lost 3; bases outside the gene matches: 20. The CDR3 is made up of 19 amino acids. The germline V gene has CDR1 DFQATT and CDR2 SNEGSKA (reference sequence). DNA for the CDR3: TGCAGTGCTAGAGTTACGGGATCTTTTTCCGGGGGGGGTATCTACGAGCAGTACTTC. Protein product: CSARVTGSFSGGGIYEQYF.

This clonotype was found a few times. CDR3 DNA sequence: TGTGCCAGCAGTGACGGGACACACCTAACCGGGGAGCTGTTTTTT. This codes for CASSDGTHLTGELFF. The genes are TRBV25-1 and TRBJ2-2, with D maybe TRBD1 (6 bases). The V and J ends lost 3 bases and 5 bases respectively, with 13 bases between them. CDR1 and CDR2 (germline): MGHDK, SYGVNS. The CDR3 has 15 residues. The complete variable domain, with remaining parts taken from reference TRBV25-1 and TRBJ2-2, reads EADIYQTPRYLVIGTGKKITLECSQTMGHDKMYWYQQDPGMELHLIHYSYGVNSTEKGDLSSESTVSRIRTEHFPLTLESARPSHTSQYLCASSDGTHLTGELFFGEGSRLTVL.

This rearrangement joins TRBV3-1 to TRBJ2-5, with D maybe TRBD2 (5 bases). Trimming took 2 bases from V and 5 from J, leaving 18 bases between them. Germline CDR1 LGHDT, CDR2 YNNKEL (reference sequence). The CDR3 loop spans 16 amino acids. This chain's CDR3 is CASSQRTSGGRETQYF. The CDR3 nucleotides are TGTGCCAGCAGCCAAAGGACTTCAGGAGGTAGGGAGACCCAGTACTTC.

This clonotype was counted only a few times. The chain joins TRBV20-1 to TRBJ1-4, with 7 bases that match TRBD1. V shed 2 bases, J shed 4 bases, and the junction held 4 bases outside the gene matches. Germline V gene data show CDR1 as DFQATT and CDR2 as SNEGSKA (reference sequence). This CDR3 region has 14 residues. CDR3 sequence: CSARTGQSNEKLFF. The CDR3 DNA reads as TGCAGTGCTAGAACGGGACAGAGTAATGAAAAACTGTTTTTT.

The gene calls are TRBV10-3 and TRBJ1-1; TRBD1 might be the D (6 bases). The CDR3 loop spans 15 amino acids. CDR1 and CDR2 (germline): ENHRY, SYGVKD. Trimming stripped 3 bases from V and 2 bases from J, with 13 bases between. Here the CDR3 reads CAISDQGWGNTEAFF. The CDR3 nucleotides read TGTGCCATCAGTGACCAGGGGTGGGGAAACACTGAAGCTTTCTTT.

In this sample, this clonotype turned up a few times. The chain couples TRBV13 to TRBJ2-7; 7 bases fit TRBD2. Trimming removed 5 bases from V and 1 base from J; junction bases left unmatched: 5. CDR1 PRHDT and CDR2 FYEKMQ come from the germline V gene (reference sequence). This CDR3 spans 14 amino acids. The CDR3 region is CASSPREGSYEQYF. In DNA, the CDR3 is TGTGCCAGCAGCCCCAGGGAGGGTTCCTACGAGCAGTACTTC.

This clonotype was detected many times. The rearrangement uses TRBV12-3 or TRBV12-4 and TRBJ2-1; no reliable D call. V was trimmed by 3 bases and J by 9 bases, leaving 6 bases between them. The CDR3 length is 11 residues. CDR3 in amino acids: CASSFTVEQFF. CDR3 sequence (DNA): TGTGCCAGCAGTTTTACAGTTGAGCAGTTCTTC.

V and J are TRBV7-2 and TRBJ1-1, with TRBD1 as a possible D gene (5 bases). This CDR3 has 14 amino acids. Germline V lookup: CDR1 SGHTA, CDR2 FQGNSA. V lost 3 bases and J lost 5, with 13 bases in between. CDR3 nucleotides: TGTGCCAGCAGCTTCGGGGGGGGGGAGACTGAAGCTTTCTTT. Amino acids: CASSFGGGETEAFF.

Many counts were recorded for this clonotype. This chain's CDR3 is CASSSGLAGGGTDTQYF. Here the CDR3 DNA reads TGTGCCAGCAGTTCGGGACTAGCGGGAGGGGGGACAGATACGCAGTATTTT. The chain is built from TRBV12-3 or TRBV12-4 and TRBJ2-3, with 16 bases aligning to TRBD2. With V trimmed by 4 bases and J by 3 bases, 4 bases remained unmatched. This CDR3 comprises 17 residues.

V gene TRBV9 combines with J gene TRBJ1-1, with a tentative D call TRBD1 (6 bases). CDR1 and CDR2 (germline): SGDLS, YYNGEE. The length of the CDR3 is 15 residues. V dropped 0 bases and J dropped 4 bases, with 13 bases sitting between them. The CDR3 DNA sequence: TGTGCCAGCAGCGTAGAGGGTAGGGGGACCACTGAAGCTTTCTTT. It encodes CASSVEGRGTTEAFF. The full variable domain, rest sourced from reference TRBV9 and TRBJ1-1, is DSGVTQTPKHLITATGQRVTLRCSPRSGDLSVYWYQQSLDQGLQFLIQYYNGEERAKGNILERFSAQQFPDLHSELNLSSLELGDSALYFCASSVEGRGTTEAFFGQGTRLTVV.

This clonotype was seen repeatedly, ten times or more. The V and J genes are TRBV5-1 and TRBJ2-1, with a tentative D call TRBD1 (5 bases). Germline V gives CDR1 SGHRS, CDR2 YFSETQ. Trimming left V 4 bases short and J 0 bases short, with 14 bases between. CDR3 length: 16 residues. The CDR3 sequence: CASSVTWGLSYNEQFF. CDR3 DNA sequence: TGCGCCAGCAGCGTAACATGGGGCCTCTCCTACAATGAGCAGTTCTTC.

This clonotype occurred many times. The V and J genes are TRBV20-1 and TRBJ2-2; D may be TRBD2 (5 bases). Deletions cut 2 bases from V and 7 bases from J, with 20 bases between. CDR1 and CDR2 from the germline V gene are DFQATT and SNEGSKA (reference sequence). This CDR3 comprises 16 residues. This CDR3 is CSARNGLKMEDGELFF. CDR3 in DNA: TGCAGTGCTAGAAATGGGTTGAAGATGGAGGACGGGGAGCTGTTTTTT.